This T cell receptor (beta chain) was retrieved from a study of blood T cell repertoires in COVID-19. Background on the study: From T cells, B-cell-depleted T cells, or PBMCs came the material, which was cDNA or gDNA.

Per the original data handling: Amplifying reference gene primers gave estimates of nucleated cell counts. Clones were read by immunoSEQ multiplex PCR, and TCRdb kept only the in-frame ones, dropping some. V and J calls and clone size come straight from that table; D and trimming were deduced from the DNA. The table lists around 300,000 clones, over 70% of them singletons, with around 5% in the top ten. There are 14 residues in the CDR3. Germline V lookup: CDR1 MNHEY, CDR2 SMNVEV (reference sequence). J was trimmed by 6 bases and V by 7 bases; bases with no gene match: 8. The study recruited people aged roughly 18 to 100 years across some 23 US areas.

The chain has TRBV27 and TRBJ2-1; 8 bases fit TRBD2. Sequenced material: PBMCs or T cells enriched from blood (not recorded which). The sequence came from a man between 25 and 39 years old who had recovered from COVID-19. CDR3 nucleotides: TGTGCCAGCAAATCCCGGACTAGCACCAATGAGCAGTTCTTC. As protein: CASKSRTSTNEQFF.